These 16 T cell receptor beta chains came from one sample sequenced in a study of PD-L1 blockade in urothelial cancer. Only in-frame clones appear in the TCRdb table, and some are missing; sequencing was by immunoSEQ multiplex PCR. This sample carries tens of thousands of clones, more than 85% of them seen once, and the ten largest clones take approximately 2%. Sequencing was performed on PBMCs, taken around atezolizumab (anti-PD-L1) treatment. These receptor sequences come from a man in his fifties with urothelial cancer.

The chain recombines TRBV9 with TRBJ1-2; 7 nucleotides agree with TRBD1. The CDR3 contains 15 residues. Germline CDR1 is SGDLS and CDR2 is YYNGEE. V dropped 0 bases and J dropped 4; count of bases not matched to a gene: 6. The CDR3 DNA follows: TGTGCCAGCAGCGTAGCTGGAGGGGGCAGCTATGGCTACACCTTC. Translation: CASSVAGGGSYGYTF.

CDR3 sequence: CASRGHDGYEQYF. DNA of the CDR3: TGCGCCAGCAGGGGACATGACGGCTACGAGCAGTACTTC. The chain is built from TRBV5-1 and TRBJ2-7; the D gene is possibly TRBD1 (6 bases). The V and J ends lost 5 bases and 3 bases respectively, with 12 bases between them. Germline lookup yields CDR1 SGHRS and CDR2 YFSETQ. There are 13 residues in the CDR3.

The chain has TRBV5-8 and TRBJ1-2, with D maybe TRBD1 (5 bases). V was trimmed by 0 bases and J by 4 bases, leaving 10 bases between them. The CDR3 is 14 residues long. CDR1 and CDR2 from the germline V gene are SGHTS and YDEGEE. The CDR3 region is CASSLVHRLYGYTF. The DNA of the CDR3 is TGTGCCAGCAGCTTGGTCCACAGGCTCTATGGCTACACCTTC.

The chain combines TRBV19 with TRBJ2-2; a possible D gene is TRBD1 (6 bases). Per germline, CDR1 LNHDA and CDR2 SQIVND (reference sequence). The CDR3 has 14 amino acids. Trimming left V 1 base short and J 6 bases short, with 9 bases between. DNA of the CDR3: TGTGCCAGTAGTATAGTTGAGGGGGCCGGGGAGCTGTTTTTT. Its translation is CASSIVEGAGELFF.

The chain couples TRBV7-3 to TRBJ1-6, with D perhaps TRBD1 (6 bases). The CDR3 is made up of 15 amino acids. Germline V gene data show CDR1 as SGHTA and CDR2 as FQGTGA. The ends were cut back, 5 bases at V and 7 bases at J, with 15 bases in the middle. The CDR3 reads CASSLSGGLNSPLHF. The CDR3 DNA reads TGTGCCAGCAGCCTAAGCGGGGGGCTGAATTCACCCCTCCACTTT. Filled out from reference TRBV7-3 and TRBJ1-6, the complete variable domain reads GAGVSQTPSNKVTEKGKYVELRCDPISGHTALYWYRQSLGQGPEFLIYFQGTGAADDSGLPNDRFFAVRPEGSVSTLKIQRTERGDSAVYLCASSLSGGLNSPLHFGNGTRLTVT.

The chain links TRBV5-5 to TRBJ2-2; D call uncertain. The CDR3 is 16 residues long. Trimming left V 1 base short and J 4 bases short, with 14 bases between. CDR1 and CDR2 from the germline V gene are SGHKS and YYEKEE (reference sequence). CDR3 in amino acids: CASSLIVDITTGELFF. In DNA, the CDR3 is TGTGCCAGCAGCTTGATAGTAGACATAACCACCGGGGAGCTGTTTTTT.

The V call is TRBV11-2, the J call TRBJ1-5, with 8 bases fitting TRBD1. In germline, CDR1 is SGHAT, CDR2 FQNNGV. The CDR3 is 15 residues long. V lost 6 bases, J lost 2 bases, and 6 bases stayed unmatched. CDR3 sequence: CASSLTTGGNQPQHF. In DNA, the CDR3 is TGTGCCAGCAGTCTCACGACAGGGGGCAATCAGCCCCAGCATTTT.

This clone was found a few times. The V call is TRBV5-4, the J call TRBJ2-7, with 9 bases aligning to TRBD1. Trimming removed 0 bases from V and 2 bases from J; junction bases left unmatched: 3. The germline gives CDR1 SGHNT, CDR2 YYREEE (reference sequence). This CDR3 is 15 amino acids long. This CDR3 is CASSLGQGGTYEQYF. The CDR3 coding sequence is TGTGCCAGCAGCTTGGGACAGGGGGGTACCTACGAGCAGTACTTC.

The chain carries TRBV28 and TRBJ1-2, with 7 bases lining up with TRBD1. Germline-derived CDR1 and CDR2 are MDHEN and SYDVKM. With V trimmed by 8 bases and J by 8 bases, 8 bases remained unmatched. CDR3 length: 12 amino acids. CDR3 residues: CASQGQFYGYTF. CDR3 coding DNA: TGTGCCAGCCAGGGACAGTTTTACGGCTACACCTTC.

The rearrangement links TRBV6-1 to TRBJ2-5; 11 nucleotides match TRBD2. The germline V gene encodes CDR1 MNHNS and CDR2 SASEGT. V lost 4 bases and J lost 5; bases outside the gene matches: 3. The CDR3 contains 14 residues. CDR3 sequence (DNA): TGTGCCAGCAGTGTTGGGACTAGCGGCGAGACCCAGTACTTC. Its translation is CASSVGTSGETQYF.

The rearrangement uses TRBV5-6 and TRBJ1-3, with a tentative D call TRBD1 (5 bases). The V end lost 0 bases, the J end lost 9 bases, and 7 bases lay between the germline ends. Germline CDR1 reads SGHDT; CDR2 reads YYEEEE. The CDR3 has 12 residues. CDR3 amino acids: CASSLVTGTIYF. The DNA of the CDR3 is TGTGCCAGCAGCTTGGTAACAGGCACCATATATTTT.

The chain links TRBV30 to TRBJ1-3, with a weak D call TRBD1 (6 bases). This CDR3 spans 15 amino acids. Germline CDR1 GTSNPN, CDR2 SVGIG (reference sequence). V lost 3 bases, J lost 4 bases, and 16 bases lay in between. CDR3 DNA sequence: TGTGCCTGGAGGGACAAAACAGGGCGGGGAAACACCATATATTTT. This gives the protein CAWRDKTGRGNTIYF.

The chain recombines TRBV28 with TRBJ2-4; D may be TRBD1 (5 bases). Trimming left V 7 bases short and J 0 bases short, with 10 bases between. Germline V CDR1 and CDR2: MDHEN, SYDVKM. This CDR3 comprises 14 residues. DNA for the CDR3: TGTGCCAGCACGGTGGGGCTAGCCAAAAACATTCAGTACTTC. This codes for CASTVGLAKNIQYF.

This chain connects TRBV9 to TRBJ2-2; 7 nucleotides match TRBD2. Germline V gene data show CDR1 as SGDLS and CDR2 as YYNGEE. CDR3 length: 14 residues. With 0 bases clipped from V and 9 bases from J, the junction kept 5 bases outside the gene matches. CDR3 sequence: CASSVASSGWELFF. CDR3 nucleotides: TGTGCCAGCAGCGTAGCGTCTAGCGGCTGGGAGCTGTTTTTT.

The chain carries TRBV27 and TRBJ2-7; 7 bases agree with TRBD2. The J segment lost 4 bases and the V segment lost 3 bases, leaving 6 bases of the junction unmatched. The CDR3 contains 14 residues. CDR1 MNHEY and CDR2 SMNVEV come from the germline V gene (reference sequence). The CDR3 is CASSFSAAGYEQYF. The CDR3 DNA reads as TGTGCCAGCAGTTTTTCGGCAGCGGGGTACGAGCAGTACTTC.

The V gene is TRBV10-1, the J gene TRBJ1-1; maybe TRBD1 (5 bases). This CDR3 has 16 amino acids. The V gene's germline CDR1 is WNHNN and CDR2 SYGVQD (reference sequence). With 4 bases removed from V and 1 base from J, the gap between germline ends came to 16 bases. The CDR3 reads CASSVRRDRGNTEAFF. DNA for the CDR3: TGCGCCAGCAGTGTGCGGCGGGACCGGGGGAACACTGAAGCTTTCTTT.